Following are 20 T cell receptor beta chains from one sample sequenced in a study of blood T cell repertoires in COVID-19. Measured with immunoSEQ multiplex PCR; TCRdb has only the in-frame clones, and not every one. The sample shows hundreds of thousands of clones, roughly 80% of them seen only once. Sequenced: peripheral blood. The receptors originated from a woman aged 50 to 60 who had recovered from COVID-19.

The chain carries TRBV4-1 and TRBJ1-6, with D hard to call. The V end was cut by 0 bases, the J end by 2 bases, with 8 bases between. The length of the CDR3 is 16 residues. Germline V gene sequence: CDR1 MGHRA, CDR2 YSYEKL. CDR3 amino acids: CASSQDRVTYNSPLHF. Here the CDR3 DNA reads TGCGCCAGCAGCCAAGATCGCGTCACCTATAATTCACCCCTCCACTTT.

The chain has TRBV6-2 or TRBV6-3 and TRBJ1-4; TRBD1 agrees at 8 bases. Germline lookup yields CDR1 MNHEY and CDR2 SVGEGT. V lost 4 bases to trimming and J lost 7 bases; unmatched junction nucleotides: 14. This CDR3 contains 17 residues. The DNA for the CDR3 is TGTGCCAGCAGTTCCGGACAGGGATCGGCCACGAGTGAAAAACTGTTTTTT. This gives the protein CASSSGQGSATSEKLFF.

This sequence joins TRBV7-2 and TRBJ2-3, with TRBD2 matching 7 bases. The CDR3 consists of 12 residues. The germline CDR1 and CDR2 sequences are SGHTA and FQGNSA. V lost 1 base and J lost 10; bases outside the gene matches: 2. CDR3 in amino acids: CASSLDRGAQYF. The CDR3 DNA reads as TGTGCCAGCAGCTTAGATCGGGGGGCGCAGTATTTT.

V and J are TRBV7-2 and TRBJ2-7; TRBD1 matches at 8 bases. V lost 8 bases to trimming and J lost 7 bases; unmatched junction nucleotides: 10. The CDR3 sequence is 13 residues long. Germline V lookup: CDR1 SGHTA, CDR2 FQGNSA. CDR3 sequence: CASFQDRAGEQYF. The CDR3 DNA follows: TGTGCCAGCTTCCAGGACAGGGCGGGGGAGCAGTACTTC.

The chain carries TRBV24-1 and TRBJ2-7; 9 bases fit TRBD1. This CDR3 comprises 15 residues. The V segment lost 3 bases and the J segment 5 bases; nucleotides outside the gene matches: 7. Germline CDR1 reads KGHDR; CDR2 reads SFDVKD. This CDR3 reads CATSDTGTGWDEQYF. CDR3 nucleotide sequence: TGTGCCACCAGTGATACCGGGACAGGGTGGGACGAGCAGTACTTC.

The chain has TRBV18 and TRBJ2-7, with TRBD1 as a possible D gene (5 bases). This CDR3 spans 14 amino acids. CDR1 is KGHSH, CDR2 LQKENI, per germline. Trimming removed 6 bases at V and 3 bases at J, with 15 bases between. The CDR3 protein is CASSLGHFNYEQYF. CDR3 bases: TGTGCCAGCTCGCTCGGACACTTCAACTACGAGCAGTACTTC.

The chain couples TRBV20-1 to TRBJ1-2; tentatively, D is TRBD1 (5 bases). This CDR3 is built from 11 residues. Germline V CDR1 and CDR2: DFQATT, SNEGSKA (reference sequence). Trimming removed 7 bases from V and 9 bases from J, with 15 bases in between. The chain's CDR3 is CSVPLDISYTF. The CDR3 DNA sequence: TGCAGTGTCCCGTTGGACATTAGCTACACCTTC.

The genes are TRBV19 and TRBJ1-1; the D is unclear. The CDR3 contains 12 residues. Trimming left V 0 bases short and J 3 bases short, with 2 bases between. From germline, CDR1 is LNHDA and CDR2 SQIVND (reference sequence). CDR3 sequence: CASSIDDTEAFF. The CDR3 DNA sequence: TGTGCCAGTAGTATAGACGACACTGAAGCTTTCTTT.

This clone has only one observation. The chain is built from TRBV20-1 and TRBJ1-1; TRBD1 aligns across 7 bases. The V gene end was trimmed by 8 bases and the J gene end by 5 bases; junction bases not matched to a gene: 5. CDR3 length equals 11 residues. From germline, CDR1 is DFQATT and CDR2 SNEGSKA (reference sequence). CDR3 loop: CSPQGETEAFF. CDR3 nucleotides: TGCAGTCCCCAGGGGGAGACTGAAGCTTTCTTT.

This clone was seen a single time. The chain carries TRBV7-9 and TRBJ1-2, with TRBD1 matching 8 bases. Germline lookup yields CDR1 SEHNR and CDR2 FQNEAQ (reference sequence). Germline trimming cut 5 bases from V and 1 base from J; bases unmatched to any gene: 3. The CDR3 is made up of 14 amino acids. CDR3 DNA sequence: TGTGCCAGCAGCATACAGGGGGGTAACTATGGCTACACCTTC. Translating gives CASSIQGGNYGYTF.

The genes are TRBV4-3 and TRBJ2-3; 10 bases are a match to TRBD2. The CDR3 runs to 16 residues. V dropped 3 bases and J dropped 2; count of bases not matched to a gene: 5. The V gene's germline CDR1 is LGHNA and CDR2 YSLEER. The CDR3 reads CASSHSLAGSTDTQYF. The CDR3 region has the DNA TGCGCCAGCAGCCACTCACTAGCGGGGTCCACAGATACGCAGTATTTT.

This clone was observed once. The V call is TRBV4-3, the J call TRBJ2-2, with 7 bases that match TRBD1. Germline V gene sequence: CDR1 LGHNA, CDR2 YSLEER. Germline trimming cut 2 bases from V and 8 bases from J; bases unmatched to any gene: 5. The CDR3 loop spans 14 amino acids. The CDR3 is CASSQLQGSGELFF. The CDR3 DNA reads as TGCGCCAGCAGCCAACTACAGGGGAGTGGGGAGCTGTTTTTT.

The chain joins TRBV9 to TRBJ2-2, with a tentative D call TRBD1 (5 bases). The V end was cut by 1 base, the J end by 2 bases, with 9 bases between. This CDR3 has 15 amino acids. Germline lookup yields CDR1 SGDLS and CDR2 YYNGEE. The CDR3 sequence is CASSVRGINTGELFF. In DNA form, the CDR3 reads TGTGCCAGCAGCGTAAGGGGAATTAACACCGGGGAGCTGTTTTTT.

The chain is built from TRBV5-4 and TRBJ2-5; TRBD1 agrees at 9 bases. Losses at the gene ends were 4 bases for V and 5 bases for J; bases not matched to a gene: 9. CDR3 length: 15 amino acids. CDR1 and CDR2 (germline): SGHNT, YYREEE (reference sequence). CDR3: CASSPDRGKRETQYF. CDR3 in DNA: TGTGCCAGCAGCCCGGACAGGGGCAAGAGGGAGACCCAGTACTTC.

V is TRBV11-2 and J is TRBJ2-1, with 11 bases that match TRBD1. CDR1 SGHAT and CDR2 FQNNGV come from the germline V gene. The V gene end was trimmed by 5 bases and the J gene end by 7 bases; junction bases not matched to a gene: 10. This CDR3 contains 16 residues. The CDR3 coding sequence is TGTGCCAGCAGCCAAAAGACCGGGACAGGGGGGAATGAGCAGTTCTTC. Translated, it gives CASSQKTGTGGNEQFF.

This rearrangement joins TRBV6-4 to TRBJ2-2, with 11 bases aligning to TRBD2. Trimming cost V 7 bases and J 6 bases; bases outside gene matches: 7. Germline lookup yields CDR1 MRHNA and CDR2 SNTAGT. This CDR3 spans 15 amino acids. The CDR3 DNA reads as TGTGCCAGCACAGAACTAGCGGGAGTGGCCGGGGAGCTGTTTTTT. Amino acids: CASTELAGVAGELFF.

The V gene is TRBV6-6, the J gene TRBJ1-4; 7 nucleotides line up with TRBD1. The CDR3 consists of 15 residues. Germline values: CDR1 MNHNY, CDR2 SVGAGI (reference sequence). The ends lost 2 bases at V and 7 bases at J; junction bases unmatched: 7. As DNA, the CDR3 is TGTGCCAGCAGTTACCCGGAACAGGGGATTGAAAAACTGTTTTTT. Its translation is CASSYPEQGIEKLFF.

The chain combines TRBV11-3 with TRBJ2-5, with 10 positions matching TRBD1. This CDR3 spans 15 amino acids. Germline CDR1 reads SGHNT; CDR2 reads YENEEA. The trim removed 5 bases at V and 0 bases at J, leaving 3 bases unmatched. Here the CDR3 DNA reads TGTGCCAGCAGCCGGGGGACAGGGGACCAAGAGACCCAGTACTTC. Its protein product is CASSRGTGDQETQYF.

The chain couples TRBV27 to TRBJ1-1; 10 nucleotides line up with TRBD1. In germline, CDR1 is MNHEY, CDR2 SMNVEV (reference sequence). The V gene end was trimmed by 0 bases and the J gene end by 9 bases; junction bases not matched to a gene: 4. The CDR3 contains 14 residues. The CDR3 bases are TGTGCCAGCAGTTTATCCGACAGGGGGCTTAAAGCTTTCTTT. Its translation is CASSLSDRGLKAFF.

The V call is TRBV7-2, the J call TRBJ2-7; the match to TRBD2 covers 7 bases. The CDR3 is 15 residues long. V gave up 1 base and J gave up 6 bases; unmatched junction bases: 9. Germline V lookup: CDR1 SGHTA, CDR2 FQGNSA. The CDR3 DNA sequence: TGTGCCAGCAGCTTAGGTGGAGCGGGAAAGTCCGAGCAGTACTTC. This codes for CASSLGGAGKSEQYF.